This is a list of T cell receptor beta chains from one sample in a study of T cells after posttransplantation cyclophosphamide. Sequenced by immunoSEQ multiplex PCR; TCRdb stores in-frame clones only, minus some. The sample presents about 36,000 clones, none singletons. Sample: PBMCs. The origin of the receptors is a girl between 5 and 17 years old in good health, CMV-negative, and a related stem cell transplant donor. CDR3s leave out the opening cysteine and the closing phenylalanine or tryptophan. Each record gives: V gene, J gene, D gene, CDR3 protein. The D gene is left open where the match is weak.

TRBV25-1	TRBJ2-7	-	ARVMTVSYEQY
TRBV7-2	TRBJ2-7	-	ASSPERGGSYEQY
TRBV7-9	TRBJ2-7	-	ASSPLSTAREQY
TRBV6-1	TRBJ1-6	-	ASSGTVNSPLH
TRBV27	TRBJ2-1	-	ASRYRDNEQF
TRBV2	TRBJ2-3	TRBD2	ASRGLAGQY
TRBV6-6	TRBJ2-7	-	ASSYGQVDYEQY
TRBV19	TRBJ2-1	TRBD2	ASSPLAGVGYNEQF
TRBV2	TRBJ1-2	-	ASTRTENYGYT
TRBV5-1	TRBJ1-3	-	ASSSLPTGSDGNTIY
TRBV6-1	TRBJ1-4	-	ASSERDQF
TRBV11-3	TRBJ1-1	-	ASSTLGDTEAF
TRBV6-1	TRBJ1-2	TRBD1	ASSDPRDRVFYGYT
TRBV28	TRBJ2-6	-	ASGYPGGSGANVLT
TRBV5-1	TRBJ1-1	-	ASTVGALNTEAF
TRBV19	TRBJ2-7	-	ASSKGRRGSTYEQY
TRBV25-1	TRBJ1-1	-	ASSGVGGRTEAF
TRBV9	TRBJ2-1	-	ASSAPTGRSSYNEQF
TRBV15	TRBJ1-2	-	ATTASRSHNYGYT
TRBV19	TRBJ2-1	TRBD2	ASSMEASGRYNEQF
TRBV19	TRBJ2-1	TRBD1	ASSIIGTGLGASYNEQF
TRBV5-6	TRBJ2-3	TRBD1	ASSMTGYKDTQY
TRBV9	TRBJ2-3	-	ASSVAGRDLDTQY
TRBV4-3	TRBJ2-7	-	ASSQDKGPYEQY
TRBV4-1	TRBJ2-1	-	ASSQAPSSYNEQF
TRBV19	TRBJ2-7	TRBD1	ASTGTGIPSEQY
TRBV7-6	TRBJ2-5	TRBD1	ASSSGTGGLETQY